The 18 T cell receptor beta chains below all came from one sample that was sequenced in a study of T cell changes during pregnancy in multiple sclerosis. Clones were read by immunoSEQ multiplex PCR, and TCRdb kept only the in-frame ones, dropping some. The table lists roughly 90,000 clones, 90% to 95% of them singletons. The input for sequencing was peripheral blood, taken in the third trimester of pregnancy. These receptor sequences come from a female donor with multiple sclerosis, enrolled in a pregnancy study.

This chain's CDR3 is CASSFTGPNQPQHF. Written as DNA, the CDR3 is TGTGCCAGCAGTTTTACAGGTCCCAATCAGCCCCAGCATTTT. The gene calls are TRBV27 and TRBJ1-5, with a tentative D call TRBD1 (5 bases). The CDR3 runs to 14 residues. The germline V and J ends were trimmed by 3 bases and 3 bases, with 9 bases remaining between them. Germline V gene sequence: CDR1 MNHEY, CDR2 SMNVEV (reference sequence).

This clone is a singleton in its sample. This rearrangement joins TRBV5-6 to TRBJ2-7; TRBD1 aligns across 7 bases. J lost 7 bases, V lost 1 base, and 8 bases had no gene match. CDR1 and CDR2 (germline): SGHDT, YYEEEE. CDR3 length equals 14 residues. This CDR3 is CASSLTTGTWEQYF. The CDR3, as DNA: TGTGCCAGCAGCTTGACGACAGGGACATGGGAGCAGTACTTC.

The rearrangement uses TRBV2 and TRBJ1-5; weak D call: TRBD1 (6 bases). Germline CDR1 reads SNHLY; CDR2 reads FYNNEI. Deletions cut 7 bases from V and 0 bases from J, with 10 bases between. CDR3 length: 14 residues. The CDR3 DNA sequence: TGTGCCAGCATGGGACATACTAGCAATCAGCCCCAGCATTTT. This gives the protein CASMGHTSNQPQHF.

The genes are TRBV27 and TRBJ2-7, with 10 bases matching TRBD2. With 5 bases clipped from V and 6 bases from J, the junction kept 16 bases outside the gene matches. Germline CDR1 MNHEY, CDR2 SMNVEV (reference sequence). There are 17 residues in the CDR3. CDR3 nucleotide sequence: TGTGCCAGCAGTCCGACCTTCGGACTAGCGGTCCGGGGCGAGCAGTACTTC. Translating gives CASSPTFGLAVRGEQYF.

The chain couples TRBV28 to TRBJ2-1, with 9 bases identical to TRBD1. The CDR3 is 15 residues long. CDR1 is MDHEN, CDR2 SYDVKM, per germline. V dropped 2 bases and J dropped 6; count of bases not matched to a gene: 5. CDR3 protein: CASSLAGTGINEQFF. As DNA, the CDR3 is TGTGCCAGCAGTTTAGCTGGGACAGGGATCAATGAGCAGTTCTTC. The full variable domain, its missing parts supplied by reference TRBV28 and TRBJ2-1, is DVKVTQSSRYLVKRTGEKVFLECVQDMDHENMFWYRQDPGLGLRLIYFSYDVKMKEKGDIPEGYSVSREKKERFSLILESASTNQTSMYLCASSLAGTGINEQFFGPGTRLTVL.

This chain links TRBV28 with TRBJ2-7, with D possibly TRBD1 on 6 matching bases. The ends were cut back, 7 bases at V and 9 bases at J, with 13 bases in the middle. CDR1 MDHEN and CDR2 SYDVKM come from the germline V gene. The length of the CDR3 is 11 residues. The CDR3: CASTEGQWQYF. The CDR3 region has the DNA TGTGCCAGCACCGAAGGACAGTGGCAGTACTTC.

The V gene is TRBV28, the J gene TRBJ2-1; 11 bases align to TRBD2. Germline assignment: CDR1 MDHEN and CDR2 SYDVKM. The CDR3 is made up of 15 amino acids. Trimming took 3 bases from V and 7 from J; bases not matched to a gene: 5. CDR3 region: CASSFLAGGRNEQFF. In DNA, the CDR3 is TGTGCCAGCAGTTTTCTAGCGGGAGGACGGAATGAGCAGTTCTTC.

The rearrangement joins TRBV28 to TRBJ2-1, with TRBD1 matching over 11 bases. V was pared by 4 bases and J by 2 bases, with 4 bases of the junction left unmatched. The CDR3 consists of 16 residues. CDR1 and CDR2 from the germline V gene are MDHEN and SYDVKM. CDR3 sequence: CASSWGQGVAYNEQFF. The CDR3 nucleotides read TGTGCCAGCAGTTGGGGACAGGGGGTGGCCTACAATGAGCAGTTCTTC.

This clone has only one observation. The chain employs TRBV28 and TRBJ2-1, with 13 bases fitting TRBD2. The length of the CDR3 is 17 residues. V lost 2 bases, J lost 6 bases, and 7 bases stayed unmatched. From germline, CDR1 is MDHEN and CDR2 SYDVKM. This CDR3 is CASSLPFGLAGVNEQFF. The CDR3 region has the DNA TGTGCCAGCAGTTTACCCTTCGGACTAGCGGGAGTCAATGAGCAGTTCTTC. Filled out from reference TRBV28 and TRBJ2-1, the complete variable domain reads DVKVTQSSRYLVKRTGEKVFLECVQDMDHENMFWYRQDPGLGLRLIYFSYDVKMKEKGDIPEGYSVSREKKERFSLILESASTNQTSMYLCASSLPFGLAGVNEQFFGPGTRLTVL.

The V and J genes are TRBV30 and TRBJ2-5, with 8 bases that match TRBD2. After removal of 0 bases from V and 5 bases from J, the junction contained 11 bases not matched to a gene. The CDR3 covers 16 residues. CDR1 and CDR2 from the germline V gene are GTSNPN and SVGIG (reference sequence). Here the CDR3 DNA reads TGTGCCTGGAGTGTACTGGGTAGCGGGACATTTGAGACCCAGTACTTC. The encoded protein is CAWSVLGSGTFETQYF.

CDR3 loop: CASSVRGNSPLHF. The DNA of the CDR3 is TGCGCCAGCAGCGTCAGGGGAAATTCACCCCTCCACTTT. The chain combines TRBV5-1 with TRBJ1-6, with D perhaps matching TRBD1 (6 bases). Trimming took 4 bases from V and 7 from J, leaving 9 bases between them. The germline CDR1 and CDR2 sequences are SGHRS and YFSETQ. The CDR3 consists of 13 residues.

The rearrangement joins TRBV4-2 to TRBJ2-2; TRBD2 matches 13 bases. The V gene end was trimmed by 0 bases and the J gene end by 4 bases; junction bases not matched to a gene: 5. Germline-derived CDR1 and CDR2 are LGHNA and YNFKEQ. The CDR3 has 18 residues. The CDR3 spells CASSQDGLAGEGTGELFF. DNA for the CDR3: TGTGCCAGCAGCCAAGACGGACTAGCGGGAGAAGGCACCGGGGAGCTGTTTTTT.

CDR3 bases: TGTGCCAGCAGCGTAGAGGGGGCCGAGCAGTACTTC. Its translation is CASSVEGAEQYF. This chain joins TRBV9 and TRBJ2-7; 7 positions agree with TRBD1. The length of the CDR3 is 12 residues. From germline, CDR1 is SGDLS and CDR2 YYNGEE. V trimming: 0 bases; J trimming: 6 bases; junction bases outside the gene matches: 0.

This chain connects TRBV5-1 to TRBJ2-3, with D maybe TRBD2 (6 bases). CDR1 and CDR2 from the germline V gene are SGHRS and YFSETQ. Trimming took off 3 bases at V and 2 bases at J, with 10 bases between the two ends. The CDR3 runs 14 residues. This CDR3 reads CASSSTRPTDTQYF. In nucleotides, the CDR3 is TGCGCCAGCAGCTCGACTAGACCCACAGATACGCAGTATTTT.

The chain employs TRBV5-1 and TRBJ2-7; 10 bases match TRBD2. With V trimmed by 7 bases and J by 3 bases, 4 bases remained unmatched. The CDR3 contains 13 residues. Per germline, CDR1 SGHRS and CDR2 YFSETQ. The CDR3 protein is CASRRTSGYEQYF. The CDR3 DNA sequence: TGCGCCAGCCGCAGGACTAGCGGCTACGAGCAGTACTTC. The whole variable domain, filled in from reference TRBV5-1 and TRBJ2-7, reads KAGVTQTPRYLIKTRGQQVTLSCSPISGHRSVSWYQQTPGQGLQFLFEYFSETQRNKGNFPGRFSGRQFSNSRSEMNVSTLELGDSALYLCASRRTSGYEQYFGPGTRLTVT.

V and J are TRBV5-1 and TRBJ2-5; 7 bases are shared with TRBD2. Losses at the gene ends were 4 bases for V and 3 bases for J; bases not matched to a gene: 3. This CDR3 has 13 residues. CDR1 is SGHRS and CDR2 is YFSETQ in the germline V gene. The CDR3: CASSAGVEETQYF. The CDR3 bases are TGCGCCAGCAGCGCGGGGGTGGAAGAGACCCAGTACTTC. Filled out from reference TRBV5-1 and TRBJ2-5, the complete variable domain reads KAGVTQTPRYLIKTRGQQVTLSCSPISGHRSVSWYQQTPGQGLQFLFEYFSETQRNKGNFPGRFSGRQFSNSRSEMNVSTLELGDSALYLCASSAGVEETQYFGPGTRLLVL.

The chain has TRBV5-1 and TRBJ1-1, with 7 bases aligning to TRBD1. Germline V gene sequence: CDR1 SGHRS, CDR2 YFSETQ. V trimming: 0 bases; J trimming: 1 base; junction bases outside the gene matches: 6. The CDR3 is made up of 16 amino acids. CDR3 DNA: TGCGCCAGCAGCTTGGCCAGCCGGACAGGGAACACTGAAGCTTTCTTT. Its protein is CASSLASRTGNTEAFF.

The gene calls are TRBV7-2 and TRBJ2-7; D gene uncertain. Trimming stripped 1 base from V and 4 bases from J, with 14 bases between. The CDR3 length is 15 residues. Germline loops: CDR1 SGHTA, CDR2 FQGNSA. Written as DNA, the CDR3 is TGTGCCAGCAGCTTAGATCCGTATGAGGTTTACGAGCAGTACTTC. Its protein is CASSLDPYEVYEQYF.